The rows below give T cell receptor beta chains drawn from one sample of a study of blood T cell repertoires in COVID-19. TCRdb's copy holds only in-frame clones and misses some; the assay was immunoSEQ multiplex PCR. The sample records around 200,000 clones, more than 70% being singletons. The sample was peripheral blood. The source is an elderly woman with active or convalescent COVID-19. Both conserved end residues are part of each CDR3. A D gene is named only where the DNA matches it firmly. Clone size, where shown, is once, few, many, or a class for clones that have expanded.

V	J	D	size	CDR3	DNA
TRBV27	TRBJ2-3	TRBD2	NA	CASSLSSGGTDTQYF	TGTGCCAGCAGTTTATCTAGCGGGGGCACAGATACGCAGTATTTT
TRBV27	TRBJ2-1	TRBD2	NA	CASSTMSLAGWVNEQFF	TGTGCCAGCAGTACCATGAGTCTAGCGGGGTGGGTCAATGAGCAGTTCTTC
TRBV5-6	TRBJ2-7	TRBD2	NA	CASSHGLAVEQYF	TGTGCCAGCAGCCACGGACTAGCGGTCGAGCAGTACTTC
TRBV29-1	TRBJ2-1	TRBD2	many	CSARLAGGPNEQFF	TGCAGCGCAAGACTAGCGGGGGGGCCCAATGAGCAGTTCTTC
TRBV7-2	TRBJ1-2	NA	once	CASSVPLKRDYGYTF	TGTGCCAGCAGCGTACCCTTGAAGCGTGACTATGGCTACACCTTC
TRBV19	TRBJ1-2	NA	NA	CATTTRNYGYTF	TGTGCCACTACGACGAGGAACTATGGCTACACCTTC
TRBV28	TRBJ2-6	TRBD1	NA	CASSPGQGAYSGANVLTF	TGTGCCAGCAGCCCAGGACAGGGGGCTTACTCTGGGGCCAACGTCCTGACTTTC
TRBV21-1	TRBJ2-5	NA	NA	CASSKAEETQYF	TGTGCCAGCAGCAAAGCGGAGGAGACCCAGTACTTC
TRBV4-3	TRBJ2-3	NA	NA	CASSPEHNPDTQYF	TGCGCCAGCAGCCCAGAACATAACCCAGATACGCAGTATTTT
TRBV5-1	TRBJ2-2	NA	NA	CASSRTSDIPGELFF	TGCGCCAGCAGCCGGACATCGGACATTCCCGGGGAGCTGTTTTTT
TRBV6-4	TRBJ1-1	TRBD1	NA	CASRRQGDTEAFF	TGTGCCAGCAGAAGACAGGGAGACACTGAAGCTTTCTTT
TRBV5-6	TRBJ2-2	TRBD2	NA	CASSLTSGGPWRTGELFF	TGTGCCAGCAGCCTCACTAGCGGGGGCCCTTGGCGGACCGGGGAGCTGTTTTTT
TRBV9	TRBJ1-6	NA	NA	CASSVGGPNSPLHF	TGTGCCAGCAGCGTAGGGGGGCCCAATTCACCCCTCCACTTT
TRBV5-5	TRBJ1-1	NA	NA	CASSFSGNTEAFF	TGTGCCAGCAGCTTCTCAGGGAACACTGAAGCTTTCTTT
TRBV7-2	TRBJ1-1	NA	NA	CAIRGSAEGGQSMREAFF	TGTGCAATCAGGGGCTCAGCCGAGGGCGGACAGTCGATGCGGGAAGCTTTCTTT
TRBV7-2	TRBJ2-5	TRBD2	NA	CASSSPNGGGQETQYF	TGTGCCAGCAGCTCCCCTAATGGCGGGGGGCAAGAGACCCAGTACTTC
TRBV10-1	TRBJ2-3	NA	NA	CASSDNTDTQYF	TGCGCCAGCAGTGATAACACAGATACGCAGTATTTT
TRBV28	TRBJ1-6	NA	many	CASSLRRVYNSPLHF	TGTGCCAGCAGTCTACGACGGGTCTATAATTCACCCCTCCACTTT
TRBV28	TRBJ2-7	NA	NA	CASRDLTYEQYF	TGTGCCAGCCGCGACTTAACCTACGAGCAGTACTTC
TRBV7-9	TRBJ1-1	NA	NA	CASSSGPGGGNTEAFF	TGTGCCAGCAGCTCGGGGCCGGGAGGAGGGAACACTGAAGCTTTCTTT
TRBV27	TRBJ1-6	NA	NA	CASSLTDSSPLHF	TGTGCCAGCAGTTTGACAGACAGCTCACCCCTCCACTTT
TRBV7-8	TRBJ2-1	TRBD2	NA	CASSPLAGGLYNEQFF	TGTGCCAGCAGCCCGCTAGCGGGGGGGCTCTACAATGAGCAGTTCTTC
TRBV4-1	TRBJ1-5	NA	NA	CASSPGAETYQPQHF	TGCGCCAGCAGCCCTGGGGCAGAGACTTATCAGCCCCAGCATTTT
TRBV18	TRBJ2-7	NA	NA	CASSPPNRRGGEQYF	TGTGCCAGCTCACCCCCTAACAGAAGGGGGGGCGAGCAGTACTTC
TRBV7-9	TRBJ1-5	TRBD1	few	CASSLADRVEQPQHF	TGTGCCAGCAGCTTAGCAGACAGGGTCGAACAGCCCCAGCATTTT
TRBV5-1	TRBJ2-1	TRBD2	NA	CASSLGLAGGSEQFF	TGCGCCAGCAGCTTGGGGCTAGCGGGGGGAAGTGAGCAGTTCTTC
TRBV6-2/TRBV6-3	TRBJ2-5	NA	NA	CASSYTVYQETQYF	TGTGCCAGCAGTTACACGGTCTACCAAGAGACCCAGTACTTC
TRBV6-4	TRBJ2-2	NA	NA	CASSVFRGTGELFF	TGTGCCAGCAGTGTCTTCCGGGGGACCGGGGAGCTGTTTTTT
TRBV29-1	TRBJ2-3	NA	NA	CSVFRDTDTQYF	TGCAGCGTTTTCCGGGACACAGATACGCAGTATTTT
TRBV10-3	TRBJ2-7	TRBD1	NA	CAISEDRAGEQYF	TGTGCCATCAGTGAGGACAGGGCGGGCGAGCAGTACTTC
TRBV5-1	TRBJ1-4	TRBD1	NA	CASSPRGRGEIVNEKLFF	TGCGCCAGCAGCCCCAGGGGGCGAGGGGAGATAGTTAATGAAAAACTGTTTTTT
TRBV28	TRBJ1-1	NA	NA	CASSVAGVRDAFF	TGTGCCAGCAGTGTGGCGGGGGTGAGGGATGCTTTCTTT
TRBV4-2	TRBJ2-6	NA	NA	CASSQGVEVWSGANVLTF	TGTGCCAGCAGCCAAGGTGTGGAGGTTTGGTCTGGGGCCAACGTCCTGACTTTC
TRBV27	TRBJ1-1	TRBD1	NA	CASSLFNGQGSTEAFF	TGTGCCAGCAGTTTATTTAATGGACAGGGAAGCACTGAAGCTTTCTTT
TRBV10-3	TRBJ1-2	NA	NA	CAISESVGDYTF	TGTGCCATCAGTGAGTCGGTAGGGGACTACACCTTC
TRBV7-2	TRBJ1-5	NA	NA	CASSVISQPQHF	TGTGCCAGCAGCGTTATCAGTCAGCCCCAGCATTTT
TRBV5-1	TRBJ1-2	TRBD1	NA	CASSVGQGRNYGYTF	TGCGCCAGCAGCGTCGGACAGGGGAGAAACTATGGCTACACCTTC